The source of this T cell receptor beta chain is a study of blood T cell repertoires in COVID-19. Study-level information: From the United States, Italy and Spain came samples of acute and convalescent COVID-19. Sample material is recorded as cDNA or gDNA derived from T cells, B-cell-depleted T cells, or PBMCs.

In the original analysis: Estimation of nucleated cell counts was performed using reference gene primer amplification. Produced via immunoSEQ multiplex PCR; TCRdb's table is partial and in-frame only. That table furnishes V, J and clone size, whereas the DNA furnished D and trimming. The profile shows under 200,000 clones, 87% of them singletons. This receptor was obtained from a man younger than 35 with active or convalescent COVID-19. Sequencing was done on a sample of peripheral blood.

The CDR3 DNA sequence: TGTGCCAGCAGTTACTCCCAGGGGGCGGTCTACGAGCAGTACTTC. This sequence encodes CASSYSQGAVYEQYF. This rearrangement joins TRBV6-5 to TRBJ2-7, with 8 bases aligning to TRBD1. The trim removed 0 bases at V and 3 bases at J, leaving 4 bases unmatched. The CDR3 loop spans 15 amino acids. Germline V gene lookup returns CDR1 MNHEY and CDR2 SVGAGI.